This T cell receptor beta chain was profiled in a study of CD8 T cells in Susac syndrome. V lost 6 bases, J lost 0 bases, and 15 bases lay in between. CDR3 size: 16 residues. The germline V gene encodes CDR1 MDHEN and CDR2 SYDVKM. cDNA came from about 0.5 to 1 ug RNA primed by random hexamers. The authors amplified TCR beta CDR3 across 54 Vbeta and 13 Jbeta using immunoSEQ multiplex PCR. TCRdb re-analysed the immunoSEQ multiplex PCR reads in MiXCR, keeping a single row per CDR3 protein. The sample lists fewer than 250,000 distinct CDR3 sequences; around 93% were seen once. Sequencing targeted TCR beta in T cells from blood (CD8+ and CD4+). Healthy donors served as age- and sex-matched controls.

The sequence derives from a human donor in good health. The sample consisted of CD4+ T cells from PBMCs. The genes are TRBV28 and TRBJ2-4, with unresolved D. CDR3: CASSPPHALAKNIQYF. DNA of the CDR3: TGTGCCAGCAGCCCCCCCCATGCCCTAGCCAAAAACATTCAGTACTTC. Full variable domain (remainder filled in from reference TRBV28 and TRBJ2-4): DVKVTQSSRYLVKRTGEKVFLECVQDMDHENMFWYRQDPGLGLRLIYFSYDVKMKEKGDIPEGYSVSREKKERFSLILESASTNQTSMYLCASSPPHALAKNIQYFGAGTRLSVL.